This T cell receptor (beta chain) came from a study of CD8+CD57+ T cells in acquired aplastic anemia. This clonotype has a handful of counts. The antigen is not known. Study-level points and caveats: In the patients, CD8+CD57+ cells came out less diverse than the total CD4+ and CD8+ pools. Patients and controls were found to share roughly 31 CD8+ CDR3 sequences. In CD8+ cells, Simpson's diversity showed no significant difference between patients and controls.

An expansion of CD8+CD57+ cells by flow cytometry had been shown in patients chosen for sequencing. Severe acquired aplastic anemia was diagnosed in all patients. TCR beta VDJ and CDR3 were profiled, and genomic DNA was the template. TCRdb itself ran the reads through MiXCR, one entry per CDR3 protein. This sample has 17,000 or so distinct CDR3 sequences, with 30% to 45% found just once. The germline CDR1 and CDR2 sequences are DFQATT and SNEGSKA (reference sequence). The CDR3 runs 13 residues. Germline trimming cut 3 bases from V and 8 bases from J; bases unmatched to any gene: 8. The sequence came from a human donor with aplastic anemia. Sample: CD8+CD57+ T cells sorted from PBMCs. Subset specified: bead-enriched CD8+CD57+ effector memory T cells from SAA patients. The chain joins TRBV20-1 to TRBJ2-3; 7 bases match TRBD2. The CDR3 region is CSASGGTLGTQYF. The CDR3, as DNA: TGCAGTGCTAGCGGGGGGACCCTTGGTACGCAGTATTTT.